Listed below are T cell receptor beta chains from one sample, sequenced in a study of human T cells and chemical hapten exposure. TCRdb passed the RACE reads through MiXCR, listing each CDR3 protein once. The table records around 360,000 distinct CDR3 sequences, around 6% of them present only once. The material was whole blood, obtained in connection with sensitization to the hapten diphenylcyclopropenone (DPC). These receptors all stem from a woman between 18 and 29 years old with alopecia areata. Some clones in this sample may be carry-over from other donors' samples. Both conserved end residues are part of each CDR3. The D gene is left open where the match is weak. The size of a clone is reported for some rows only, either as once, few or many, or as a class for expanded clones.

abundance,j_gene,d_gene,v_gene,CDR3nt,CDR3aa
.,TRBJ1-1,.,TRBV12-3/TRBV12-4,TGTGCCAGCAGTTCCCCTACGGAAGGGGACACTGAAGCTTTCTTT,CASSSPTEGDTEAFF
few,TRBJ2-5,TRBD2,TRBV12-3/TRBV12-4,TGTGCCAGCAGTTTTGGGTCGACTAGCGGGTACCAAGAGACCCAGTACTTC,CASSFGSTSGYQETQYF
many,TRBJ1-6,.,TRBV6-5,TGTGCCAGCAGTTACTCTCAGCGGAATAATTCACCCCTCCACTTT,CASSYSQRNNSPLHF
many,TRBJ1-1,.,TRBV10-3,TGTGCCATCAGACTAGGGGAGATGAACACTGAAGCTTTCTTT,CAIRLGEMNTEAFF
.,TRBJ2-7,TRBD1,TRBV7-9,TGTGCCAGCAGCCCGGACAGGGGGATGTCCTACGAGCAGTACTTC,CASSPDRGMSYEQYF
many,TRBJ1-5,.,TRBV6-1,TGTGCCAGCAGTGTAGGGCTGGGCAGCAATCAGCCCCAGCATTTT,CASSVGLGSNQPQHF
few,TRBJ1-2,.,TRBV5-1,TGCGCCAGCAGGGTAGAAACAGGGAACCTCTATGGCTACACCTTC,CASRVETGNLYGYTF
.,TRBJ2-6,.,TRBV10-3,TGTGCCATCAGTGAGGGGAGGTCTGGGGCCAACGTCCTGACTTTC,CAISEGRSGANVLTF
.,TRBJ2-1,.,TRBV4-2,TGTGCCAGCTCCCGGGGACATGAGCAGTTCTTC,CASSRGHEQFF
many,TRBJ2-1,.,TRBV29-1,TGCAGCGGATATCAGGGGGGGGGCGATGAGCAGTTCTTC,CSGYQGGGDEQFF
.,TRBJ1-4,.,TRBV7-9,TGTGCCAGCAGCTTCCGGGACGCCGATGAAAAACTGTTTTTT,CASSFRDADEKLFF
few,TRBJ2-3,.,TRBV12-3/TRBV12-4,TGTGCCAGCAGTCGACAACACTCCACAGATACGCAGTATTTT,CASSRQHSTDTQYF
many,TRBJ1-1,.,TRBV27,TGTGCCAGCAGGTTAGGGGCCGGTATGAACACTGAAGCTTTCTTT,CASRLGAGMNTEAFF
few,TRBJ1-6,.,TRBV27,TGTGCCAGCCGGCCCCGAGGCTGGGTCGCGGGCAATTCACCCCTCCACTTT,CASRPRGWVAGNSPLHF
few,TRBJ2-3,.,TRBV7-2,TGTGCCAGCAGCTTAGGAGGACTGCGCACAGATACGCAGTATTTT,CASSLGGLRTDTQYF
many,TRBJ2-3,TRBD2,TRBV7-2,TGTGCCAGCAGCGTTGGGACTAGCGGGGGCACAGATACGCAGTATTTT,CASSVGTSGGTDTQYF
.,TRBJ2-2,.,TRBV2,TGTGCCAGCAGGGAGTTGGACACCGGGGAGCTGTTTTTT,CASRELDTGELFF
many,TRBJ2-7,.,TRBV6-7,TGTGCCAGCAGTTACTCGACCTTGGAACGCTACGAGCAGTACTTC,CASSYSTLERYEQYF
.,TRBJ2-4,.,TRBV12-3/TRBV12-4,TGTGCCAGCAGTTCCGACAGAAACATTCAGTACTTC,CASSSDRNIQYF
many,TRBJ2-1,TRBD2,TRBV20-1,TGCAGTGTAACTAGCGGATCCTACAATGAGCAGTTCTTC,CSVTSGSYNEQFF
many,TRBJ1-5,.,TRBV29-1,TGCAGCGTTGAAGCCGGACCAAATCAGCCCCAGCATTTT,CSVEAGPNQPQHF
many,TRBJ2-1,TRBD1,TRBV3-1,TGTGCCAGCAGCCAAGGGACAGGGGGCGTCTACAATGAGCAGTTCTTC,CASSQGTGGVYNEQFF
.,TRBJ1-3,.,TRBV6-5,TGTGCCAGCAGTTACTCGACCACCCTCTCTGGAAACACCATATATTTT,CASSYSTTLSGNTIYF
many,TRBJ2-5,TRBD1,TRBV29-1,TGCAGCGCTAGGACAGGGGTGAGAGAGACCCAGTACTTC,CSARTGVRETQYF
few,TRBJ1-5,TRBD1,TRBV10-3,TGTGCCATCAGTCCGGGACAGGGAGGGCAGCCCCAGCATTTT,CAISPGQGGQPQHF
many,TRBJ2-3,.,TRBV6-6,TGTGCCAGCAGTCCAGCTAGCACCGGGAGCACAGATACGCAGTATTTT,CASSPASTGSTDTQYF
.,TRBJ2-1,TRBD2,TRBV27,TGTGCCAGCAGGAGCGGGGGGGCCTTAAATGAGCAGTTCTTC,CASRSGGALNEQFF
.,TRBJ1-2,TRBD1,TRBV20-1,TGCAGTGCCACTGCGGGACAGAACTATGGCTACACCTTC,CSATAGQNYGYTF
few,TRBJ1-1,TRBD1,TRBV5-6,TGTGCCAGCAGCCCATATGTACCGGGACAGGGGGCCGGAGCTTTCTTT,CASSPYVPGQGAGAFF
few,TRBJ1-3,TRBD1,TRBV5-4,TGTGCCAGCAGCCCTAGGACAGGGGGAAACACCATATATTTT,CASSPRTGGNTIYF
many,TRBJ1-1,TRBD1,TRBV29-1,TGCAGCGCCCGGACAGGGCTAAACACTGAAGCTTTCTTT,CSARTGLNTEAFF
few,TRBJ2-3,TRBD2,TRBV20-1,TGCAGTGCCACCGGGACTAGCAAGCCAGATACGCAGTATTTT,CSATGTSKPDTQYF
many,TRBJ1-6,.,TRBV6-1,TGTGCCAGCAGTGATCTGGGTTACAATTCACCCCTCCACTTT,CASSDLGYNSPLHF
.,TRBJ2-5,.,TRBV6-2/TRBV6-3,TGTGCCAGCACACCCACAGGGCAAGAGACCCAGTACTTC,CASTPTGQETQYF
few,TRBJ2-7,.,TRBV10-3,TGTGCCATCAGTGATCAAGGTTTAGGGCCCTACGAGCAGTACTTC,CAISDQGLGPYEQYF
.,TRBJ1-2,.,TRBV5-1,TGCGCCAGCAGCTTGGAAGGACAAAGCCAGATAACCGGTGTGCGCTACACCTTC,CASSLEGQSQITGVRYTF
many,TRBJ1-1,TRBD1,TRBV6-5,TGTGCCAGCAGTTACGGGGACAGGGACGGCGGGAACTCTGAAGCTTTCTTT,CASSYGDRDGGNSEAFF
few,TRBJ2-1,TRBD1,TRBV12-3/TRBV12-4,TGTGCCAGCCTCCCTGACAGGGGATGGAATGAGCAGTTCTTC,CASLPDRGWNEQFF
many,TRBJ2-3,.,TRBV10-3,TGTGCCATCAGTGATCCGATCCGGGACTCGGTAGGGCCAGATACGCAGTATTTT,CAISDPIRDSVGPDTQYF
few,TRBJ1-1,.,TRBV9,TGTGCCAGCAGCGTAGCGGGGAGGGCGGGCCGGACTGAAGCTTTCTTT,CASSVAGRAGRTEAFF
.,TRBJ1-4,.,TRBV19,TGTGCGACGGGGCGATGGGATGAAAAACTGTTTTTT,CATGRWDEKLFF
few,TRBJ1-5,.,TRBV18,TGTGCCAGCTCACCAGGGGGGCCCGGGGGCAATCAGCCCCAGCATTTT,CASSPGGPGGNQPQHF
many,TRBJ2-3,TRBD2,TRBV9,TGTGCCAGCAGCGTATCACCGGGAGGGTTAGAGCAGTATTTT,CASSVSPGGLEQYF
few,TRBJ2-7,TRBD1,TRBV3-1,TGTGCCAGCAGCCATGGACAGGGTGTCTACGAGCAGTACTTC,CASSHGQGVYEQYF
few,TRBJ2-1,TRBD2,TRBV24-1,TGTGCCACCAGTGACTCACTAGCGGTATCCTACAATGAGCAGTTCTTC,CATSDSLAVSYNEQFF
.,TRBJ2-7,TRBD2,TRBV20-1,TGCAGTGCTAGAGTCCCAGCGGGGGGCTCCTACGAGCAGTACTTC,CSARVPAGGSYEQYF
.,TRBJ2-3,.,TRBV11-1,TGTGCCAGCAGTCGGGAAGATACGCAGTATTTT,CASSREDTQYF
many,TRBJ1-1,TRBD1,TRBV7-9,TGTGCCAGCAGCCAGCCTGGACAGGGCCCCACTGAAGCTTTCTTT,CASSQPGQGPTEAFF
.,TRBJ2-7,.,TRBV7-9,TGTGCCAGCAGCAACGCAGGGACGTCCGAGCAGTACTTC,CASSNAGTSEQYF
few,TRBJ2-1,.,TRBV12-3/TRBV12-4,TGTGCCAGCAGGGGCGGGCTGAGCTCCTACAATGAGCAGTTCTTC,CASRGGLSSYNEQFF